These T cell receptor beta chains were read from a single sample in a study of shared clonotypes between healthy human individuals. Sequencing used immunoSEQ multiplex PCR; TCRdb keeps in-frame clones, though not all of them. The repertoire includes around 1.9 million clones, about 93% of them detected once, and 1.5% to 2% sits in the top ten. The source material was naive CD8+ T cells from PBMCs. Receptors originate from a man aged 18 to 30 in good health. Some clones in this sample may be carry-over from other donors' samples. The CDR3 runs from the conserved cysteine through the conserved F or W. The order of the fields is clone size, D gene, V gene, CDR3 length, J gene, CDR3 protein, CDR3 DNA. The D gene is left open where the match is weak. Not all rows give a size; the values are once, few, many and, for expanded clones, a class.

clone_size: -
d_call: -
v_call: TRBV7-9
cdr3_length: 14
j_call: TRBJ2-2
cdr3_aa: CASSLPQTLERLFF
cdr3_nt: TGTGCCAGCAGCTTACCCCAGACTTTGGAGAGGCTGTTTTTT

clone_size: -
d_call: -
v_call: TRBV7-9
cdr3_length: 12
j_call: TRBJ2-5
cdr3_aa: CASSWVGETQYF
cdr3_nt: TGTGCCAGCAGCTGGGTGGGGGAGACCCAGTACTTC

clone_size: -
d_call: -
v_call: TRBV15
cdr3_length: 17
j_call: TRBJ2-3
cdr3_aa: CATSREPGRPSTDTQYF
cdr3_nt: TGTGCCACCAGCAGAGAACCCGGCCGACCTTCCACAGATACGCAGTATTTT

clone_size: -
d_call: TRBD2
v_call: TRBV4-1
cdr3_length: 17
j_call: TRBJ2-3
cdr3_aa: CARITPGGLRGADTQYF
cdr3_nt: TGCGCCAGAATTACGCCGGGAGGGCTTAGAGGGGCAGATACGCAGTATTTT

clone_size: -
d_call: -
v_call: TRBV7-3
cdr3_length: 15
j_call: TRBJ1-1
cdr3_aa: CASSLGPGANTEAFF
cdr3_nt: TGTGCCAGCAGCTTAGGTCCAGGGGCGAACACTGAAGCTTTCTTT

clone_size: -
d_call: -
v_call: TRBV19
cdr3_length: 14
j_call: TRBJ2-3
cdr3_aa: CASSDGALWDTQYF
cdr3_nt: TGTGCCAGTAGTGATGGGGCCTTGTGGGATACGCAGTATTTT

clone_size: -
d_call: TRBD2
v_call: TRBV7-7
cdr3_length: 20
j_call: TRBJ2-7
cdr3_aa: CASSLQGVGSGANQSYEQYF
cdr3_nt: TGTGCCAGCAGCTTACAGGGCGTAGGTAGCGGGGCCAACCAATCCTACGAGCAGTACTTC

clone_size: -
d_call: -
v_call: TRBV6-1
cdr3_length: 15
j_call: TRBJ2-7
cdr3_aa: CASSDGTGDRVEQYF
cdr3_nt: TGTGCCAGCAGTGATGGTACGGGGGATCGGGTCGAGCAGTACTTC

clone_size: -
d_call: TRBD2
v_call: TRBV7-2
cdr3_length: 16
j_call: TRBJ2-7
cdr3_aa: CASSPSGRASSYEQYF
cdr3_nt: TGTGCCAGCAGCCCCAGCGGGAGGGCCTCGTCCTACGAGCAGTACTTC

clone_size: -
d_call: -
v_call: TRBV9
cdr3_length: 14
j_call: TRBJ1-5
cdr3_aa: CASSAGHYNQPQHF
cdr3_nt: TGTGCCAGCAGCGCGGGACACTATAATCAGCCCCAGCATTTT

clone_size: -
d_call: -
v_call: TRBV4-2
cdr3_length: 11
j_call: TRBJ2-7
cdr3_aa: CASSQGNEQYF
cdr3_nt: TGTGCCAGCAGCCAGGGTAACGAGCAGTACTTC

clone_size: -
d_call: -
v_call: TRBV19
cdr3_length: 13
j_call: TRBJ2-3
cdr3_aa: CASTSRARDTQYF
cdr3_nt: TGTGCCAGTACCTCTAGGGCCCGAGATACGCAGTATTTT

clone_size: -
d_call: -
v_call: TRBV7-9
cdr3_length: 12
j_call: TRBJ1-2
cdr3_aa: CASSPGGSGYTF
cdr3_nt: TGTGCCAGCAGTCCGGGAGGGAGTGGCTACACCTTC

clone_size: -
d_call: -
v_call: TRBV6-1
cdr3_length: 15
j_call: TRBJ1-5
cdr3_aa: CASSAVRNPNQPQHF
cdr3_nt: TGTGCCAGCAGTGCCGTCCGGAACCCGAATCAGCCCCAGCATTTT

clone_size: -
d_call: TRBD2
v_call: TRBV4-1
cdr3_length: 16
j_call: TRBJ2-1
cdr3_aa: CASSHPGTSGSNEQFF
cdr3_nt: TGCGCCAGCAGCCATCCCGGGACTAGCGGGTCAAATGAGCAGTTCTTC

clone_size: once
d_call: -
v_call: TRBV29-1
cdr3_length: 11
j_call: TRBJ2-1
cdr3_aa: CSVGRGNEQFF
cdr3_nt: TGCAGCGTTGGTAGGGGGAATGAGCAGTTCTTC

clone_size: once
d_call: -
v_call: TRBV2
cdr3_length: 17
j_call: TRBJ2-3
cdr3_aa: CASSDVRGPSSTDTQYF
cdr3_nt: TGTGCCAGCAGTGATGTACGGGGTCCATCTAGCACAGATACGCAGTATTTT

clone_size: -
d_call: -
v_call: TRBV10-3
cdr3_length: 14
j_call: TRBJ2-5
cdr3_aa: CAIRGLHLGETQYF
cdr3_nt: TGTGCCATCAGGGGACTCCACCTGGGGGAGACCCAGTACTTC

clone_size: -
d_call: -
v_call: TRBV7-3
cdr3_length: 15
j_call: TRBJ1-1
cdr3_aa: CASSPSIAGVAEAFF
cdr3_nt: TGTGCCAGCAGCCCATCAATTGCGGGGGTCGCTGAAGCTTTCTTT

clone_size: -
d_call: TRBD2
v_call: TRBV9
cdr3_length: 14
j_call: TRBJ2-1
cdr3_aa: CASNVAGDYNEQFF
cdr3_nt: TGTGCCAGCAACGTAGCGGGAGATTACAATGAGCAGTTCTTC

clone_size: -
d_call: -
v_call: TRBV5-1
cdr3_length: 13
j_call: TRBJ2-1
cdr3_aa: CASSFGGAGEQFF
cdr3_nt: TGCGCCAGCAGCTTTGGGGGAGCTGGTGAGCAGTTCTTC

clone_size: -
d_call: -
v_call: TRBV5-8
cdr3_length: 13
j_call: TRBJ1-2
cdr3_aa: CASSLNGYYGYTF
cdr3_nt: TGTGCCAGCAGCTTGAACGGCTACTATGGCTACACCTTC

clone_size: -
d_call: TRBD2
v_call: TRBV10-3
cdr3_length: 13
j_call: TRBJ2-1
cdr3_aa: CAIELAGAGEQFF
cdr3_nt: TGTGCCATTGAACTAGCGGGAGCCGGCGAGCAGTTCTTC